The rows below give T cell receptor beta chains drawn from one sample of a study of blood T cell repertoires in COVID-19. TCRdb's table, derived via immunoSEQ multiplex PCR, lists solely in-frame clones and lacks some. Here the sample spans roughly 50,000 clones, about 90% being singletons. Specimen: peripheral blood. The receptors originated from a man older than 75 with acute or convalescent COVID-19. The CDR3 runs from the conserved cysteine through the conserved F or W.

>TRBV7-2|TRBJ1-5
CASSLRAGQGNLGQPQHF
>TRBV18|TRBJ1-2
CASSPSLSEAYGYTF
>TRBV5-4|TRBJ2-3
CASSPSGVRDTQYF
>TRBV5-1|TRBJ2-1
CASTLDRRPYDEQFF
>TRBV5-1|TRBJ2-1
CASTGTGGGYNEQFF
>TRBV6-1|TRBJ1-2
CASSPGQNYGYTF
>TRBV9|TRBJ2-1
CASSQTSGGLSYNEQFF
>TRBV5-1|TRBJ1-4
CASSFRGGDEKLFF
>TRBV7-2|TRBJ2-7
CASSLDRSDEQYF
>TRBV7-2|TRBJ2-2
CASSFGRRGGDTGELFF
>TRBV12-3/TRBV12-4|TRBJ2-3
CASSPRAADTQYF
>TRBV14|TRBJ1-2
CASSQVSGWLYGYTF
>TRBV5-1|TRBJ1-2
CASSSTPGQGYGYTF
>TRBV5-1|TRBJ1-1
CASSVSTGGRTEAFF
>TRBV4-2|TRBJ2-7
CASSQRSTSPYEQYF
>TRBV4-2|TRBJ1-6
CASSQGGLSYNSPLHF
>TRBV7-9|TRBJ2-6
CASSLEVSRGTF